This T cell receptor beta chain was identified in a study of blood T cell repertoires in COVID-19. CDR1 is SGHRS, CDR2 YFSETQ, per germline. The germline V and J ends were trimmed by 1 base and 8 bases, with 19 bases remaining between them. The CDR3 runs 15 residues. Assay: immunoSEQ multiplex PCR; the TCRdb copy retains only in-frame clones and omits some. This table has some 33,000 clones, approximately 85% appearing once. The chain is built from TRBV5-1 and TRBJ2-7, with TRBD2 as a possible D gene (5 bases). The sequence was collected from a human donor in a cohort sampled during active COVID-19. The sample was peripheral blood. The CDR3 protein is CASSLWGSDYEQQYF. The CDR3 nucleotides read TGCGCCAGCAGCTTGTGGGGTTCCGACTACGAGCAGCAGTACTTC. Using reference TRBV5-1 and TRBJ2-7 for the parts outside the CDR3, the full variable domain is KAGVTQTPRYLIKTRGQQVTLSCSPISGHRSVSWYQQTPGQGLQFLFEYFSETQRNKGNFPGRFSGRQFSNSRSEMNVSTLELGDSALYLCASSLWGSDYEQQYFGPGTRLTVT.